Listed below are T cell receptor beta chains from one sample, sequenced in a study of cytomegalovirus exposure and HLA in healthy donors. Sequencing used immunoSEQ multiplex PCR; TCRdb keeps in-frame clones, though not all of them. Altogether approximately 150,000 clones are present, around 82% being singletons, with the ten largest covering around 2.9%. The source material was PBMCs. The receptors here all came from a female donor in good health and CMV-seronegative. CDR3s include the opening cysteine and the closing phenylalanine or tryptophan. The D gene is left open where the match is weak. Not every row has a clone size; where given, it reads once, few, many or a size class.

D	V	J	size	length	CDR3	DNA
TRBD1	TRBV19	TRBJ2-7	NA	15	CASTLGTGAIYEQYF	TGTGCCAGTACCCTCGGGACAGGGGCTATCTACGAGCAGTACTTC
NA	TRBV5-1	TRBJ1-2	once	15	CASSLSVTTPYGYPF	TGCGCCAGCAGCTTGTCTGTCACTACCCCCTATGGCTACCCCTTC
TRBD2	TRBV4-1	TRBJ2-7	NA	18	CASSLGLAGNIPGYEQYF	TGCGCCAGCAGCCTCGGACTAGCGGGAAATATACCCGGCTACGAGCAGTACTTC
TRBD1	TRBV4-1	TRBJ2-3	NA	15	CASGQTGDSTDTQYF	TGCGCCAGCGGCCAGACAGGGGATTCAACAGATACGCAGTATTTT
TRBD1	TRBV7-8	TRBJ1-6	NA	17	CASRRTGESSYNSPLHF	TGTGCCAGCAGACGAACAGGGGAATCCTCCTATAATTCACCCCTCCACTTT
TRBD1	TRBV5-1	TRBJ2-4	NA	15	CASSFQQGAINIQYF	TGCGCCAGCAGCTTTCAACAGGGGGCGATAAACATTCAGTACTTC
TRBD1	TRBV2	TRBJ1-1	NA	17	CASSDYRQGREYTEAFF	TGTGCCAGCAGCGACTACAGACAGGGGAGGGAGTACACTGAAGCTTTCTTT
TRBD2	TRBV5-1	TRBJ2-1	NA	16	CASSSSAGSSYNEQFF	TGCGCCAGCAGCTCTTCAGCGGGATCCTCCTACAATGAGCAGTTCTTC
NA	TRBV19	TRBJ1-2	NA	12	CASSIRGSGYTF	TGTGCCAGTAGTATCAGGGGCTCCGGCTACACCTTC
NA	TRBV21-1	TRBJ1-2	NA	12	CARTGSGYGYTF	TGTGCCAGGACAGGGTCTGGCTATGGCTACACCTTC
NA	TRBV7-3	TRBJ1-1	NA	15	CASSLTPQGPTEAFF	TGTGCCAGCAGCTTAACGCCACAGGGCCCCACTGAAGCTTTCTTT
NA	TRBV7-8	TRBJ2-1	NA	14	CASSLFRGYNEQFF	TGTGCCAGCAGCTTATTTCGGGGCTACAATGAGCAGTTCTTC
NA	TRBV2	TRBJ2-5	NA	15	CASSDRRAGQETQYF	TGTGCCAGCAGTGATCGTCGAGCGGGTCAAGAGACCCAGTACTTC
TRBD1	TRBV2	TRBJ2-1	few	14	CARETGGSYNEQFF	TGTGCCAGGGAAACAGGGGGCTCCTACAATGAGCAGTTCTTC
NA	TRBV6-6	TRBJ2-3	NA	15	CATSPTGVGTDTQYF	TGTGCCACTTCACCCACGGGAGTGGGCACAGATACGCAGTATTTT
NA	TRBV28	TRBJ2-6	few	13	CASSVSGANVLTF	TGTGCCAGCAGCGTCTCTGGGGCCAACGTCCTGACTTTC
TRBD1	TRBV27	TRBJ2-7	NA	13	CASSLSRTGEQYF	TGTGCCAGCAGTTTATCCCGGACAGGCGAGCAGTACTTC